The T cell receptor beta chain under discussion was sequenced for a study of CD8+CD57+ T cells in acquired aplastic anemia. Whole-study results and caveats: Patients and healthy controls showed no significant CD8+ Simpson's diversity difference. The same twenty-nine CD8+ CDR3 sequences occurred in patients and in controls.

Genomic DNA was employed as the template in profiling TCR beta VDJ and CDR3. TCRdb re-derived calls from the reads in MiXCR, one entry per CDR3 protein. The sample shows some 200,000 distinct CDR3 sequences, 65% of them seen only once. The CDR3 consists of 16 residues. Germline V gene data show CDR1 as LGHNA and CDR2 as YNFKEQ. Losses at the gene ends were 3 bases for V and 6 bases for J; bases not matched to a gene: 8. This clonotype was found many times. As yet, its antigen is unknown. CD8+CD57+ cell expansion had been shown by flow cytometry in patients chosen for sequencing. The cohort consisted entirely of patients having severe acquired aplastic anemia.

This receptor was obtained from a human donor with aplastic anemia. The sequenced material came from sorted CD4+, CD8+, or CD8+CD57+ T cells (not recorded which) from PBMCs. The rearrangement links TRBV4-2 to TRBJ1-6, with 7 bases fitting TRBD1. CDR3 amino acids: CASSQGDREGNSPLHF. CDR3 sequence (DNA): TGTGCCAGCAGCCAGGGAGACAGGGAGGGTAATTCACCCCTCCACTTT.